Listed below are T cell receptor beta chains from one sample, sequenced in a study of glioma-infiltrating T cells. Each CDR3 protein is one row after TCRdb ran MiXCR on the multiplex PCR reads. The sample consists of about 44,000 distinct CDR3 sequences, about 22% of them appearing once. Input material: glioma tissue, nonneoplastic brain tissue, or PBMCs (not recorded which). The receptors were sampled from a human donor with low-grade glioma or glioblastoma, undergoing nonglioma brain surgery, or in good health (not recorded which). Both conserved end residues are part of each CDR3. The order of the fields is J gene, clone size, D gene, V gene, CDR3 DNA, CDR3 protein. A D gene is named only where the DNA matches it firmly. Clone size is not always given. Where it is, it says once, few, many or a class for expanded clones.

>TRBJ2-5|.|.|TRBV20-1
TGCAGTGCTAGTGATCCGGGGTCGGGTTTGATCGACAACTCAGAGACCCAGTACTTC
CSASDPGSGLIDNSETQYF
>TRBJ1-4|few|.|TRBV3-1
TGTGCCAGCAGCCTACCTGCAACTAATGAAAAACTGTTTTTT
CASSLPATNEKLFF
>TRBJ2-1|many|TRBD2|TRBV28
TGTGCCAGCAGAGGAGCGAGCGGGGAAAAGCAGTTCTTC
CASRGASGEKQFF
>TRBJ2-7|.|.|TRBV15
TGTGCCACCAGCCCGCTCACCTCGGTGGGCTGGAACTACGAGCAGTACTTC
CATSPLTSVGWNYEQYF
>TRBJ2-3|many|.|TRBV2
TGTGCCAGCAGCTACTCGCCTCAGGGGAGTATGGCAGATACGCAGTATTTT
CASSYSPQGSMADTQYF
>TRBJ2-7|many|TRBD2|TRBV28
TGTGCCAGCAGTGGGGGTAGCGGGGGGAGGTACGAGCAGTACTTC
CASSGGSGGRYEQYF
>TRBJ2-5|few|.|TRBV11-2
TGTGCCAGCAGCCCTGAGGGGCAGGATGAGACCCAGTACTTC
CASSPEGQDETQYF
>TRBJ1-3|many|.|TRBV11-1
TGTGCCAGCAGCTCGGACTCTGGAAACACCATATATTTT
CASSSDSGNTIYF
>TRBJ2-2|many|.|TRBV7-9
TGTGCCAGCAGCTTTCCCGGGGAGCTGTTTTTT
CASSFPGELFF
>TRBJ2-1|many|.|TRBV7-8
TGTGCCAGCGCCGGTGTTTTAGGGGGCAATGAGCAGTTCTTC
CASAGVLGGNEQFF
>TRBJ2-1|many|.|TRBV7-9
TGTGCCAGCAGCCCCACGGAAGCCTACAATGAGCAGTTCTTC
CASSPTEAYNEQFF
>TRBJ2-7|many|.|TRBV7-9
TGTGCCAGCAGCTTACACTACGAGCAGTACTTC
CASSLHYEQYF
>TRBJ1-2|many|.|TRBV14
TGTGCCAGCAGCCAAGTTGGAGGCTATGGCTACACCTTC
CASSQVGGYGYTF
>TRBJ1-2|many|.|TRBV11-2
TGTGCCAGCAGCTTTGGCAGACTCTATGGCTACACCTTC
CASSFGRLYGYTF
>TRBJ1-1|.|TRBD1|TRBV20-1
TGCAGTGCTTACCCGTCAAGGGGACAGGACCTAGGGCGGCACACTGAAGCTTTCTTT
CSAYPSRGQDLGRHTEAFF
>TRBJ2-1|many|TRBD1|TRBV2
TGTGCCAGCAGTGTTGGGACAGGGTTCTACAATGAGCAGTTCTTC
CASSVGTGFYNEQFF
>TRBJ2-1|many|TRBD2|TRBV20-1
TGCAGTGCTAGTGGGACTAGCGGGGCCAATGAGCAGTTCTTC
CSASGTSGANEQFF
>TRBJ2-3|many|TRBD2|TRBV20-1
TGCAGTGCAGCGGGGGGGGAAACAGATACGCAGTATTTT
CSAAGGETDTQYF
>TRBJ1-4|many|.|TRBV7-9
TGTGCCAGCAGCTTAGCGACCCCGCGGGGGGTGGAAAAACTGTTTTTT
CASSLATPRGVEKLFF
>TRBJ2-7|.|TRBD2|TRBV28
TGTGCCAGCAGTTTAAACGGGAGGGTAACCTACGAGCAGCACTTC
CASSLNGRVTYEQHF
>TRBJ2-5|.|.|TRBV19
TGTGCCAGTAGTATTACCCCTTGGGGCGGGACCCAGTACTTC
CASSITPWGGTQYF
>TRBJ2-7|many|.|TRBV7-2
TGTGCCAGCAGCTTATTCGGGAGTGAGCAGTACTTC
CASSLFGSEQYF
>TRBJ1-1|many|.|TRBV10-3
TGTGCCATCAGTGAGCTGGACACTGAAGCTTTCTTT
CAISELDTEAFF
>TRBJ2-7|many|.|TRBV6-1
TGTGCCAGCAACCCGAATTCCTACGAGCAGTACTTC
CASNPNSYEQYF
>TRBJ1-1|.|.|TRBV13
TGTGCCAGCAGCTTAAGCAGGGAAACTGAAGCTTTCTTT
CASSLSRETEAFF
>TRBJ2-5|many|.|TRBV3-1
TGTGCCAGCAGTCCAGGGTCGGAGACCCAGTACTTC
CASSPGSETQYF
>TRBJ2-1|many|.|TRBV3-1
TGTGCCAGCAGCCAATCAAACGGACGGTCAAGTGAGCAGTTCTTC
CASSQSNGRSSEQFF
>TRBJ1-5|.|.|TRBV5-6
TGTGCCAGCAGCTCGTGGGGGCAGGGCAGACAGCCCCAGCATTTT
CASSSWGQGRQPQHF
>TRBJ1-6|many|.|TRBV19
TGTGCCAGTAGCGGTAATTCACCCCTCCACTTT
CASSGNSPLHF
>TRBJ2-3|many|.|TRBV20-1
TGCAGTGCTAGAGGACCGCCCGAGGGAGCTGGCACAGATACGCAGTATTTT
CSARGPPEGAGTDTQYF
>TRBJ2-3|many|.|TRBV6-6
TGTGCCAGCAGTTACTACCACACAGATACGCAGTATTTT
CASSYYHTDTQYF
>TRBJ2-3|many|TRBD2|TRBV27
TGTGCCAGCAGTCCCTTTAGCGGGGGGAGCACAGATACGCAGTATTTT
CASSPFSGGSTDTQYF